The 3 T cell receptor beta chains below all came from one sample that was sequenced in a study of blood T cell repertoires in COVID-19. Profiled with immunoSEQ multiplex PCR; TCRdb holds only in-frame clones, not every one. The table includes about 100,000 clones, over 75% detected once. Sequencing input: peripheral blood. The receptors shown here come from a man aged 70-80 years with active or convalescent COVID-19.

The chain joins TRBV5-5 to TRBJ2-5, with 9 bases matching TRBD2. Germline CDR1 SGHKS, CDR2 YYEKEE (reference sequence). The CDR3 has 16 amino acids. J gave up 5 bases and V 4 bases, and 12 bases lay outside the gene matches. CDR3 bases: TGTGCCAGCAGCCCCCCCCCGCGGGGGGGCGGTGAGACCCAGTACTTC. This encodes CASSPPPRGGGETQYF.

The chain recombines TRBV24-1 with TRBJ2-5, with TRBD1 matching over 8 bases. The CDR3 has 14 amino acids. J lost 4 bases, V lost 4 bases, and 4 bases had no gene match. Germline CDR1 is KGHDR and CDR2 is SFDVKD. Here the CDR3 reads CATSDSDRAETQYF. In DNA, the CDR3 is TGTGCCACCAGTGACTCGGACAGGGCAGAGACCCAGTACTTC.

V gene TRBV3-1 (or the pseudogene TRBV3-2) combines with J gene TRBJ1-2, with unresolved D. Trimming shortened V by 0 bases and J by 0 bases, and 11 bases separated the two germline ends. This CDR3 is built from 16 residues. Germline V gene sequence: CDR1 LGHDT, CDR2 YNNKEL (reference sequence). In DNA, the CDR3 is TGTGCCAGCAGCCAAGATGGGTGGGGAGCTAACTATGGCTACACCTTC. Encoded protein: CASSQDGWGANYGYTF.